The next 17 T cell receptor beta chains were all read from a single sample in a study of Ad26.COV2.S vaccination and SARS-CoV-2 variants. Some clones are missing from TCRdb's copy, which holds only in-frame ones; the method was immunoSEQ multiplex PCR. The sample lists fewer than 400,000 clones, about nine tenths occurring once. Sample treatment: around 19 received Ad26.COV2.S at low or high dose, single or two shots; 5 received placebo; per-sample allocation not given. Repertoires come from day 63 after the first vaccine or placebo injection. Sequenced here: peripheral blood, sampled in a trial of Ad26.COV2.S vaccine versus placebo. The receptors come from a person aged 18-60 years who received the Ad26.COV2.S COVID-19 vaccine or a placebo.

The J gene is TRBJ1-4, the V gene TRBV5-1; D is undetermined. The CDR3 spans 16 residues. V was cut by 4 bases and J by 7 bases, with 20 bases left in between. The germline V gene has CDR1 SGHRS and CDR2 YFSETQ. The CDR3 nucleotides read TGCGCCAGCAGCCAAACCTTGGTTGGGTTCGGTGAAAAACTGTTTTTT. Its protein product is CASSQTLVGFGEKLFF.

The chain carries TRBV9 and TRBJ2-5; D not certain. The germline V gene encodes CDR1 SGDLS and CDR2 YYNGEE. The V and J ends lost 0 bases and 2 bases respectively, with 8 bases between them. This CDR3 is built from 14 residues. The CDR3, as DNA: TGTGCCAGCAGCGTAGATTCTAAGCAAGAGACCCAGTACTTC. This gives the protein CASSVDSKQETQYF.

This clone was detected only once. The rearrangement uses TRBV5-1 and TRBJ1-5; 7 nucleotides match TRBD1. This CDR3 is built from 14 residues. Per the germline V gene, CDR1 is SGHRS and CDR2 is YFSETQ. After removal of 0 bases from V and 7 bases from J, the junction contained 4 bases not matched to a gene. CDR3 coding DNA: TGCGCCAGCAGCTTGGGACAGGGATACCAGCCCCAGCATTTT. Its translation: CASSLGQGYQPQHF.

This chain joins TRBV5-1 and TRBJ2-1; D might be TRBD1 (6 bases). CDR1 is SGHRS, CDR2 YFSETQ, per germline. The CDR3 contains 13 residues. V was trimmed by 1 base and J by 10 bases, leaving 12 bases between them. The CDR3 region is CASSLPQGREQFF. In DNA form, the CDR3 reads TGCGCCAGCAGCTTGCCCCAGGGGCGGGAGCAGTTCTTC.

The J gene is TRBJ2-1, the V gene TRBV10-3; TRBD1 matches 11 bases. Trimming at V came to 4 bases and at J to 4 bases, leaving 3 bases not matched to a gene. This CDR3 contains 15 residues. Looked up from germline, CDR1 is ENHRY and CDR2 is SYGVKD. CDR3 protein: CAISGTGGAYNEQFF. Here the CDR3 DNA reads TGTGCCATCAGTGGGACAGGGGGCGCATACAATGAGCAGTTCTTC.

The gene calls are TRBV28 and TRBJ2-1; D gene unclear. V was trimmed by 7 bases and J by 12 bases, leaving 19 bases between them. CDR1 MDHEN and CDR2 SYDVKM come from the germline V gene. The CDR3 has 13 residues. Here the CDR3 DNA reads TGTGCCAGCACTAAAAATCGGCCCTGGGGGCAGTTCTTC. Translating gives CASTKNRPWGQFF.

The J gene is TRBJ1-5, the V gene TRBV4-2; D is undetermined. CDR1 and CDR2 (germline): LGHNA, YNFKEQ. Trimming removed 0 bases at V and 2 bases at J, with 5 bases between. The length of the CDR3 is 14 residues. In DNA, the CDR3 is TGTGCCAGCAGCCAAGATCATGGCAATCAGCCCCAGCATTTT. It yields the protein CASSQDHGNQPQHF.

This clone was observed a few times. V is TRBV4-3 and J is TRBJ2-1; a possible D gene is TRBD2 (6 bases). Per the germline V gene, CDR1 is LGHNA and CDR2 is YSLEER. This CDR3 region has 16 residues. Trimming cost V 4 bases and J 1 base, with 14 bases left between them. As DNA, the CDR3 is TGCGCCAGCAGCCCATCTTTCGGGGGTTCCTACAATGAGCAGTTCTTC. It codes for CASSPSFGGSYNEQFF.

Here the CDR3 DNA reads TGTGCCATCAGTGAGACCCTTGGAACAGATACGCAGTATTTT. The encoded protein is CAISETLGTDTQYF. The genes are TRBV10-3 and TRBJ2-3; unclear D gene. Germline V gives CDR1 ENHRY, CDR2 SYGVKD. Trimming left V 2 bases short and J 3 bases short, with 9 bases between. The length of the CDR3 is 14 residues.

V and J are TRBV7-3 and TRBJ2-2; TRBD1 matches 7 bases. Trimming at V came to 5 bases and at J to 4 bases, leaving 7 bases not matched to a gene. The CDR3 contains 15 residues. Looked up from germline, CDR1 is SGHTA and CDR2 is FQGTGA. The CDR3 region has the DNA TGTGCCAGCAGCCGTGACAGGGCGAGCACCGGGGAGCTGTTTTTT. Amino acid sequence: CASSRDRASTGELFF.

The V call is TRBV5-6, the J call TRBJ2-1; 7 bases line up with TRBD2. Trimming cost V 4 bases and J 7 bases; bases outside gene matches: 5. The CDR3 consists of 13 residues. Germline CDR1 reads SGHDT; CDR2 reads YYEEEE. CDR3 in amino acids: CASSPGLGNEQFF. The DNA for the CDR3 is TGTGCCAGCAGCCCTGGACTAGGAAATGAGCAGTTCTTC.

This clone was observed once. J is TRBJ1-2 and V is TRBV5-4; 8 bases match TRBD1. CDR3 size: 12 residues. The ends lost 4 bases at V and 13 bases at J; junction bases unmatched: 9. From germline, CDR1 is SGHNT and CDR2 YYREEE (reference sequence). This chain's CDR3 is CASSPDRGRRTF. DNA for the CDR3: TGTGCCAGCAGCCCTGACAGGGGTAGACGCACCTTC.

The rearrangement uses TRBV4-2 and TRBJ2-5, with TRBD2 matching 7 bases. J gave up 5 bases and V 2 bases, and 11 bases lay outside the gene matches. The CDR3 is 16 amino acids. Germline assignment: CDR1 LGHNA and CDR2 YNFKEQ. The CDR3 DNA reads TGTGCCAGCAGCCAATATATGGGGGGAGGGCGGGAGACCCAGTACTTC. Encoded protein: CASSQYMGGGRETQYF.

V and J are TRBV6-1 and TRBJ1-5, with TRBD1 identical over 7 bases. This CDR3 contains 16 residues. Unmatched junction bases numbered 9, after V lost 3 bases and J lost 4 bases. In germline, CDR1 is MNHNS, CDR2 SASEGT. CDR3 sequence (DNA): TGTGCCAGCAGTGACCAAACAGGGGTTGGGAATCAGCCCCAGCATTTT. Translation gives CASSDQTGVGNQPQHF.

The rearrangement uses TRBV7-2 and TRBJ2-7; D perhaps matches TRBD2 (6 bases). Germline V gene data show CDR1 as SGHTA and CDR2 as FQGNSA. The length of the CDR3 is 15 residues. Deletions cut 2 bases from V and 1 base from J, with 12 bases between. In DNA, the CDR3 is TGTGCCAGCAGCTTATACTCCGGAGGGTCCTACGAGCAGTACTTC. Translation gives CASSLYSGGSYEQYF.

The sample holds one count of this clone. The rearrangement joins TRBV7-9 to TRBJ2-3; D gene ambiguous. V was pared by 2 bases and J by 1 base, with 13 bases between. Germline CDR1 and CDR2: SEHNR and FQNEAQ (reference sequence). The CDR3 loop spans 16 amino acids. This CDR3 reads CASSLQASQRTDTQYF. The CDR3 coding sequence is TGTGCCAGCAGCTTACAGGCTAGTCAGCGCACAGATACGCAGTATTTT.

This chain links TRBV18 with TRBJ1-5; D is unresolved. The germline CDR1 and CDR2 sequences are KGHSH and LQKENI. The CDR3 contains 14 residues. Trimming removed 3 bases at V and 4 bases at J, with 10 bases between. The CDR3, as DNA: TGTGCCAGCTCACCCGGTCTCGTGAATCAGCCCCAGCATTTT. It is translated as CASSPGLVNQPQHF.